The sequence of this T cell receptor (beta chain) was determined in a study of cytomegalovirus exposure and HLA in healthy donors (dated by TCRdb to about 2017). Turning to the overall study: The 550 to 750 repertoires of the first cohort and the roughly 110 validation repertoires were produced on the same platform, according to a later analysis. The study was designed to test whether signatures of past pathogen exposure could be identified by cataloging public T cell receptors. Along with the roughly 710-subject first cohort, a separate validation cohort of 120 different subjects was used. The study combined high-throughput TCR immunosequencing, statistical association of individual TCRs with disease status, and machine learning to predict cytomegalovirus infection status. The investigation overall reported the following: Of the cluster scores, approximately 94% were above 0 in a later analysis, which found that TCRs clustered in the first cohort also tended to co-occur in the 110 or so validation repertoires. A later analysis lacked HLA typing for the validation cohort, so it scored co-occurrence in that cohort across all 110 or so repertoires. The authors suggested that the approach could potentially be generalized to other disease states and immunological phenotypes. The study gave a list of 150 to 200 TCR beta chains associated with cytomegalovirus. Three of the identified cytomegalovirus-associated TCR beta chains were confirmed in vitro to be specific for cytomegalovirus antigens. In both the original and validation cohorts, the classifier was reported to diagnose cytomegalovirus status with high specificity and sensitivity. Most TCR sequences were seen in very few donors, while some public TCRs were found in many individuals.

The donors belonged to the validation cohort of 120 subjects, which was separate from the roughly 670-subject first cohort. V has 4 bases trimmed and J has 2 bases trimmed; junction bases matching no gene number 4. CDR1 SGHTA and CDR2 FQGTGA were looked up in the germline V gene. The CDR3 numbers 17 residues from cysteine through phenylalanine. Of the read, only the CDR3 DNA is kept; its 51 bases are in frame from base 1. Libraries were constructed by the immunoSEQ multiplex PCR assay. As for how the authors treated the data: To diagnose cytomegalovirus status from the catalog of TCR beta chain sequences, a statistical classification framework was built. The clones in this table, taken by TCRdb from immuneACCESS, are in-frame only. Not every clone is retained; where verified, under half of the shortfall comes from an unresolved V gene, and the cause of the rest is unknown. Clone size and V and J calls were adopted from that table, with D and trimming inferred from the DNA. This sample comprises some 150,000 clones, about 82% of them detected only once. About 1.9% of the sample is taken by the ten largest.

A single count supports this clone. Which antigen it targets is not known. Qualities for individual bases were not recorded, and no much larger clone is one base off. The sample comprised PBMCs. This TCR derives from a human donor in good health. In this chain, TRBV7-3 is recombined with TRBJ2-2, and 13 junctional nucleotides match TRBD2. The bases read TGTGCCAGCAGCTCACTAGCGGGAGGGCCAAACACCGGGGAGCTGTTTTTT. This codes for CASSSLAGGPNTGELFF.